The following is a T cell receptor beta chain sequence with its context. This record belongs to a study of blood T cell repertoires in COVID-19. Germline CDR1 is MRHNA and CDR2 is SNTAGT. Deletions cut 8 bases from V and 0 bases from J, with 12 bases between. The CDR3 is 14 residues long. Cohort 3 donors counted as recovered after two negative PCRs, clearance, or resolved symptoms. Repertoires were generated with immunoSEQ multiplex PCR, while TCRdb's copy carries only in-frame clones and drops some. Among 370,000 or so clones, roughly 86% were seen once, and the ten largest hold approximately 1.3%. Sequencing was carried out using PBMCs or T cells enriched from blood (not recorded which). V and J are TRBV6-4 and TRBJ2-3; unclear D gene. The TCR comes from a man younger than 40 who had recovered from COVID-19. The CDR3 loop reads CASASTPSTDTQYF. CDR3 DNA: TGTGCCAGCGCCTCAACACCTAGCACAGATACGCAGTATTTT.